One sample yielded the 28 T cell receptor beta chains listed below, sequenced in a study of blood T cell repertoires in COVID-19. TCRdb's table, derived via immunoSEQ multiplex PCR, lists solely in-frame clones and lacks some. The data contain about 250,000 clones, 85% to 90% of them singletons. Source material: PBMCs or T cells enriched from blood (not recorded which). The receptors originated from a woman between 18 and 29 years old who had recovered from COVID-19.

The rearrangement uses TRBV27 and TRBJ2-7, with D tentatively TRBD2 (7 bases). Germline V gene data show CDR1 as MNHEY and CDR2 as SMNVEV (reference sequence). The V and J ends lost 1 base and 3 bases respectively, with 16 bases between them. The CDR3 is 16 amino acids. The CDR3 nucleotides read TGTGCCAGCAGTTTATTCGGGGGGCGGTCTATCTACGAGCAGTACTTC. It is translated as CASSLFGGRSIYEQYF.

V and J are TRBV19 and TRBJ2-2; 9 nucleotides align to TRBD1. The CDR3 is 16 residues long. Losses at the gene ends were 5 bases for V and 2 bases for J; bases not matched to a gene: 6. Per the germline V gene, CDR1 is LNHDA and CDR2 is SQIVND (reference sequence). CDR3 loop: CASSAIQGANTGELFF. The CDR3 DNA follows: TGTGCCAGTAGTGCCATACAGGGGGCTAACACCGGGGAGCTGTTTTTT.

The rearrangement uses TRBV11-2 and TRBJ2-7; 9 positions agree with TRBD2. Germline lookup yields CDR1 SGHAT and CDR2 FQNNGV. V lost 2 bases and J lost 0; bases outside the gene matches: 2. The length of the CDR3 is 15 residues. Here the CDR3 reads CASSLLAGPSYEQYF. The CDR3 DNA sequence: TGTGCCAGCAGCTTACTAGCGGGGCCCTCCTACGAGCAGTACTTC. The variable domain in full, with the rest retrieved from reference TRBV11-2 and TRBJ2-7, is EAGVAQSPRYKIIEKRQSVAFWCNPISGHATLYWYQQILGQGPKLLIQFQNNGVVDDSQLPKDRFSAERLKGVDSTLKIQPAKLEDSAVYLCASSLLAGPSYEQYFGPGTRLTVT.

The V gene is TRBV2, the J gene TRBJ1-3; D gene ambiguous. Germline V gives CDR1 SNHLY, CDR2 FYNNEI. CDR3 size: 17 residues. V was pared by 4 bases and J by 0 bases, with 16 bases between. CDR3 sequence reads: CASSAEVPTFSGNTIYF. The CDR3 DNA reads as TGTGCCAGCAGTGCGGAGGTGCCAACCTTCTCTGGAAACACCATATATTTT.

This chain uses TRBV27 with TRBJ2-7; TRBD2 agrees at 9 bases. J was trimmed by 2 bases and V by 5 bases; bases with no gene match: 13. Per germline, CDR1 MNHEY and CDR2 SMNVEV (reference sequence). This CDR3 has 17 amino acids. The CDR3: CASSPHPRTSVTYEQYF. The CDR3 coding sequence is TGTGCCAGCAGTCCCCACCCGAGGACTAGCGTGACCTACGAGCAGTACTTC.

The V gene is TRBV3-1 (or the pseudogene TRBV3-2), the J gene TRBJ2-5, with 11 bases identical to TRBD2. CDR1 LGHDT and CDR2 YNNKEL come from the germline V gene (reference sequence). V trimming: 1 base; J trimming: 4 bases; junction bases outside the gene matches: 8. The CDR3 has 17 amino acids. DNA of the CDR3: TGTGCCAGCAGCCAAGTTTTGCTAGCGGGGGGAGGAGAGACCCAGTACTTC. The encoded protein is CASSQVLLAGGGETQYF.

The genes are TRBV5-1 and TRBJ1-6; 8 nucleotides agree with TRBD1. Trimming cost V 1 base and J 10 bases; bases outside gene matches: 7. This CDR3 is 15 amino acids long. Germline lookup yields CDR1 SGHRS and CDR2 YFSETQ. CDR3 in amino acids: CASSLNAGGSSPLHF. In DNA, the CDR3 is TGCGCCAGCAGCTTGAACGCAGGGGGCAGCTCACCCCTCCACTTT.

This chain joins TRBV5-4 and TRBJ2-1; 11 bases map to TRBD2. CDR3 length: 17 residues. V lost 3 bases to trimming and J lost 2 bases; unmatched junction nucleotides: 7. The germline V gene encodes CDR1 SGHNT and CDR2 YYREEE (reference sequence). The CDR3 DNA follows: TGTGCCAGCAGCTCCCTAGCGGGGGGTAGCGCCTACAATGAGCAGTTCTTC. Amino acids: CASSSLAGGSAYNEQFF.

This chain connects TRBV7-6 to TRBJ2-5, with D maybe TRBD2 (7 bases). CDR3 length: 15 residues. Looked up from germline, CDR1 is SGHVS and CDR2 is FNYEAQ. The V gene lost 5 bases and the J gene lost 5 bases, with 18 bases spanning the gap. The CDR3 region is CASSELGGLGETQYF. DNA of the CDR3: TGTGCCAGCAGCGAATTGGGGGGGCTCGGGGAGACCCAGTACTTC.

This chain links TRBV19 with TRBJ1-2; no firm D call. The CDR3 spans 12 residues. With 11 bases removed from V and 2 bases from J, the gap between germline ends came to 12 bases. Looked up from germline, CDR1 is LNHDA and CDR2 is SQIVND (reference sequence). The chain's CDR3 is CASMHLNYGYTF. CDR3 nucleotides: TGTGCCTCTATGCACTTAAACTATGGCTACACCTTC.

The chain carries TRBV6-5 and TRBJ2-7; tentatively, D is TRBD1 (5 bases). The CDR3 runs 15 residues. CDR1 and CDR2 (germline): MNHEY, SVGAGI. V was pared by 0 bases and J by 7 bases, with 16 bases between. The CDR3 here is CASSYSGQGLIEQYF. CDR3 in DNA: TGTGCCAGCAGTTACTCGGGGCAGGGCCTTATAGAGCAGTACTTC.

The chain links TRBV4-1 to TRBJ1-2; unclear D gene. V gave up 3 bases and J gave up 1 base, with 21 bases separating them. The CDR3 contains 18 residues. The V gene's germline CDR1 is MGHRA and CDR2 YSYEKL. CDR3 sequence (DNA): TGCGCCAGCAGCCATGGGGTTTCCGGGGAGACCCTTAACTATGGCTACACCTTC. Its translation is CASSHGVSGETLNYGYTF.

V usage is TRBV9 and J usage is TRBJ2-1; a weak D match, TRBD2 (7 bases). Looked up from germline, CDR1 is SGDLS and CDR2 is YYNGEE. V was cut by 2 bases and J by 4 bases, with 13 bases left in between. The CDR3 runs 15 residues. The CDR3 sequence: CASSVGGGDYNEQFF. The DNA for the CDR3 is TGTGCCAGCAGCGTTGGAGGGGGGGATTACAATGAGCAGTTCTTC. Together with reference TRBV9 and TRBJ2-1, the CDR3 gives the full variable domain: DSGVTQTPKHLITATGQRVTLRCSPRSGDLSVYWYQQSLDQGLQFLIQYYNGEERAKGNILERFSAQQFPDLHSELNLSSLELGDSALYFCASSVGGGDYNEQFFGPGTRLTVL.

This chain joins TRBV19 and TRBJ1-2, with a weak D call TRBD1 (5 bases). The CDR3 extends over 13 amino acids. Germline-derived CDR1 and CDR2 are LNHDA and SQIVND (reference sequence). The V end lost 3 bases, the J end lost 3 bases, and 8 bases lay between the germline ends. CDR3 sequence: CASSIGGDYGYTF. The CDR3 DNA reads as TGTGCCAGTAGTATCGGGGGTGACTATGGCTACACCTTC.

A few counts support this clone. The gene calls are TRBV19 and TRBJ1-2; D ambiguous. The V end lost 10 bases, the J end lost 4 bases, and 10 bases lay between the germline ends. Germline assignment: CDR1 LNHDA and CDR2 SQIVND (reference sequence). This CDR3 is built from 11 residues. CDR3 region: CATSLGYGYTF. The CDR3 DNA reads TGTGCCACCTCCCTCGGCTATGGCTACACCTTC.

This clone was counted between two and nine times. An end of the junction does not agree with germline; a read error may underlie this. CDR3 DNA: TGTGCTAGCAGCTTATCCCCCGGGACTAGCATACCGGAGCAGTTCTTC. Translated, it gives CASSLSPGTSIPEQFF. This chain links TRBV7-7 with TRBJ2-1; 9 bases match TRBD2. CDR3 size: 16 residues. Germline values: CDR1 SSHAT, CDR2 FNYEAQ (reference sequence).

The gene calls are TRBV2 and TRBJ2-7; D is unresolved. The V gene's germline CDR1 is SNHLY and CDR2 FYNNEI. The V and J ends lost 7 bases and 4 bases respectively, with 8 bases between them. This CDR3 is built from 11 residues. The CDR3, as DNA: TGTGCCAGCACAGGAACGTACGAGCAGTACTTC. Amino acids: CASTGTYEQYF.

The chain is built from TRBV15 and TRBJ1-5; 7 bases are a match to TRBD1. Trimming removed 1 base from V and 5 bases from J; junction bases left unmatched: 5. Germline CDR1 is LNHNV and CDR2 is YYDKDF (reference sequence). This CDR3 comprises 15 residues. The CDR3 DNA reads TGTGCCACCAGCAGAGCAGGGACAGATTATCAGCCCCAGCATTTT. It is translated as CATSRAGTDYQPQHF.

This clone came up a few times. The CDR3 region has the DNA TGTGCCAGCAGCAAGGGACAGGGGACTAGCACAGATACGCAGTATTTT. Its translation is CASSKGQGTSTDTQYF. The chain combines TRBV21-1 with TRBJ2-3; the table names TRBD1, a call not compared with the DNA. TRBV21-1 is a recognized pseudogene. This CDR3 is 16 amino acids long.

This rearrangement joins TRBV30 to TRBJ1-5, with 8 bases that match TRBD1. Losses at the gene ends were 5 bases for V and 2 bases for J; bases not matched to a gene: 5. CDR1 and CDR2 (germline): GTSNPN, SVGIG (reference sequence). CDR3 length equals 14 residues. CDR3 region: CAWRQTGGNQPQHF. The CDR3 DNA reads TGTGCCTGGCGCCAGACAGGGGGCAATCAGCCCCAGCATTTT.

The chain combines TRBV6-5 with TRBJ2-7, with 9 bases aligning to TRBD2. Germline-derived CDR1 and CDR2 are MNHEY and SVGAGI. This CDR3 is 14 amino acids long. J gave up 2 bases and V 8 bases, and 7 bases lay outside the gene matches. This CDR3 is CASGAGGGAYEQYF. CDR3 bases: TGTGCCAGCGGCGCCGGCGGGGGGGCCTACGAGCAGTACTTC.

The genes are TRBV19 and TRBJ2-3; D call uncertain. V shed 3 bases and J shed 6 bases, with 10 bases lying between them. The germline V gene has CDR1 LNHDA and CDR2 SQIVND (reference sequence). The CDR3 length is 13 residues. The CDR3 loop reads CASSIEIMDTQYF. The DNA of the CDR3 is TGTGCCAGTAGTATTGAGATTATGGATACGCAGTATTTT.

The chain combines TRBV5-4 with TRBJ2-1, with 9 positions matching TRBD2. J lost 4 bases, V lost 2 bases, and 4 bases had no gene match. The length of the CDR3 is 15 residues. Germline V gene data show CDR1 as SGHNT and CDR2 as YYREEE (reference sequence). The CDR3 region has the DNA TGTGCCAGCAGCTTCACAGCGGGGGGTTACAATGAGCAGTTCTTC. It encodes CASSFTAGGYNEQFF.

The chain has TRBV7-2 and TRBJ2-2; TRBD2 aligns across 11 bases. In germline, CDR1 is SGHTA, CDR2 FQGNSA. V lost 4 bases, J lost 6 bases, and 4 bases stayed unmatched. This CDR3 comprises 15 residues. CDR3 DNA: TGTGCCAGCAGCTATAGCGGGGGGGCCCCCGGGGAGCTGTTTTTT. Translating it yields CASSYSGGAPGELFF.

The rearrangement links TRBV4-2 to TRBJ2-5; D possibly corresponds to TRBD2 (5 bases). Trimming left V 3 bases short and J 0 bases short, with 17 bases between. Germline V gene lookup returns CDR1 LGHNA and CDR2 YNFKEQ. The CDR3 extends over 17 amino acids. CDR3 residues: CASSQGEDSKYQETQYF. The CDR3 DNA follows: TGTGCCAGCAGCCAGGGAGAGGACTCCAAGTACCAAGAGACCCAGTACTTC.

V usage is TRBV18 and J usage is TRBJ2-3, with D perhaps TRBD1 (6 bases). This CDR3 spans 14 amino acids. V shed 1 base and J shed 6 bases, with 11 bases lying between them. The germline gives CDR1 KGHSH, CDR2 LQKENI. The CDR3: CASSPLGGADTQYF. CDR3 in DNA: TGTGCCAGCTCACCACTTGGGGGCGCGGATACGCAGTATTTT.

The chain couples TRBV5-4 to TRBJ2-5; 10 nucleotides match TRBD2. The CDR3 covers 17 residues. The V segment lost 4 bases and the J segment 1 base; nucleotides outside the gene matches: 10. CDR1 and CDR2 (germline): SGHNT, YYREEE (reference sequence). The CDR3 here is CASSRTPLAGTQETQYF. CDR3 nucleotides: TGTGCCAGCAGCCGGACACCACTAGCGGGGACCCAAGAGACCCAGTACTTC.

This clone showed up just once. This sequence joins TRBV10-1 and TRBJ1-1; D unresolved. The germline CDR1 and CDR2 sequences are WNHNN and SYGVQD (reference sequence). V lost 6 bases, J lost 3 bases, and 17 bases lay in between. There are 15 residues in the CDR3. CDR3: CASSLSGVLYTEAFF. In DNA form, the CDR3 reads TGCGCCAGCAGCCTATCGGGTGTTTTGTACACTGAAGCTTTCTTT.